This T cell receptor beta chain was obtained from a study of T cells in Graves' hyperthyroidism and ophthalmopathy. CDR3 length equals 16 residues. Germline trimming cut 0 bases from V and 2 bases from J; bases unmatched to any gene: 5. Germline values: CDR1 DFQATT, CDR2 SNEGSKA (reference sequence). This clonotype was detected only a few times. Its specificity is not known. Lactation, pregnancy, other autoimmune disease or uncontrolled infection excluded patients. Used for diagnoses were clinical symptoms, serum thyroxine and TRAb, thyroid ultrasound and orbital computed tomography. The sample of blood was obtained at first hyperthyroidism diagnosis (before any ophthalmopathy symptoms). Findings and caveats of the study: Ophthalmopathy, as predicted by the model, came a median roughly 6.8 months after the prediction.

RNA transcripts were the template for amplifying TCR beta CDR3 regions. Carried out on the TCR CDR3, a first-round RT-PCR used the HTBI primer set. TCRdb re-analysed the multiplex PCR reads in MiXCR, keeping a single row per CDR3 protein. The data show about 350,000 distinct CDR3 sequences, 17% seen once. The receptor's source is a young woman with Graves' hyperthyroidism that later progressed to Graves' ophthalmopathy. The chain combines TRBV20-1 with TRBJ2-1; 9 bases fit TRBD2. The sample comprised blood. DNA of the CDR3: TGCAGTGCTAGAGATCTAGCTAGCGGGGCCTACAATGAGCAGTTCTTC. This codes for CSARDLASGAYNEQFF.